These 20 T cell receptor beta chains came from one sample sequenced in a study of beta chain features in type 1 diabetes. Whole-study results and caveats: People with Type 1 diabetes carried modestly yet significantly shorter TCRB CDR3s in all four CD4+ subsets.

Their antigens are not known. The sequenced template was cDNA made from the entire isolated RNA. Some clones are missing from TCRdb's copy, which holds only in-frame ones; the method was immunoSEQ multiplex PCR. The sample consists of fewer than 400,000 clones, about a tenth of them appearing once. Input material: central memory CD4+ T cells from blood. The receptors originated from a man younger than 45 with type 1 diabetes.

This clone turned up a few times. The rearrangement uses TRBV5-5 and TRBJ2-5, with 9 bases aligning to TRBD2. In germline, CDR1 is SGHKS, CDR2 YYEKEE (reference sequence). The CDR3 is made up of 16 amino acids. With 5 bases clipped from V and 5 bases from J, the junction kept 13 bases outside the gene matches. The CDR3 DNA is TGTGCCAGCAGGGCCCAGCTAGCGGGGTTTGGGGAGACCCAGTACTTC. Encoded protein: CASRAQLAGFGETQYF.

The table lists this clone with a few counts. J is TRBJ1-1 and V is TRBV10-3; D is uncertain. Germline V lookup: CDR1 ENHRY, CDR2 SYGVKD. The CDR3 totals 13 residues. Trimming removed 1 base from V and 1 base from J, with 4 bases in between. CDR3 region: CAISEYGNTEAFF. DNA of the CDR3: TGTGCCATCAGTGAGTACGGGAACACTGAAGCTTTCTTT.

The rearrangement links TRBV12-5 to TRBJ2-7, with TRBD1 identical over 7 bases. This CDR3 spans 17 amino acids. CDR1 and CDR2 from the germline V gene are LGHNT and FRNRAP. With 0 bases clipped from V and 0 bases from J, the junction kept 8 bases outside the gene matches. The DNA of the CDR3 is TGTGCTAGTGGTTTGGTACTCGGGACAGACAGCTCCTACGAGCAGTACTTC. This sequence encodes CASGLVLGTDSSYEQYF.

This clone occurred a few times. This may be a read error: a much more frequent sequence differs by one nucleotide. CDR3 nucleotide sequence: TGTGCCAGCAGCCGGGGGCAGCAAGAGACCCAGTACTTC. Translation gives CASSRGQQETQYF. This rearrangement joins TRBV28 to TRBJ2-5; tentatively, D is TRBD1 or TRBD2 (6 bases each). Trimming removed 6 bases at V and 2 bases at J, with 10 bases between. Per the germline V gene, CDR1 is MDHEN and CDR2 is SYDVKM. The CDR3 runs to 13 residues. Drawing the rest from reference TRBV28 and TRBJ2-5, the complete variable domain is DVKVTQSSRYLVKRTGEKVFLECVQDMDHENMFWYRQDPGLGLRLIYFSYDVKMKEKGDIPEGYSVSREKKERFSLILESASTNQTSMYLCASSRGQQETQYFGPGTRLLVL.

This clone has a count of ten or more. The gene calls are TRBV5-6 and TRBJ2-1; TRBD1 might be the D (5 bases). V lost 0 bases and J lost 6, with 10 bases in between. The CDR3 runs 14 residues. Looked up from germline, CDR1 is SGHDT and CDR2 is YYEEEE. CDR3 amino acids: CASSLVRQINEQFF. CDR3 in DNA: TGTGCCAGCAGCTTGGTACGACAGATCAATGAGCAGTTCTTC.

This clone was counted many times. V is TRBV2 and J is TRBJ1-2; D gene uncertain. Deletions cut 10 bases from V and 3 bases from J, with 18 bases between. The CDR3 is made up of 14 amino acids. Germline CDR1 SNHLY, CDR2 FYNNEI. CDR3 bases: TGTGCCACCCGAGGGAGGGAAGGCGACTATGGCTACACCTTC. Translating it yields CATRGREGDYGYTF.

The chain joins TRBV6-6 to TRBJ1-5; D is possibly TRBD1 (5 bases). V was shortened by 2 bases and J by 5 bases, with 10 bases between the two germline ends. The CDR3 sequence is 14 residues long. Per the germline V gene, CDR1 is MNHNY and CDR2 is SVGAGI (reference sequence). CDR3 DNA: TGTGCCAGCAGTTACGGGGCAGACTATCAGCCCCAGCATTTT. Its protein product is CASSYGADYQPQHF.

In this sample, this clone turned up a few times. The J gene is TRBJ1-5, the V gene TRBV6-6, with D possibly matching TRBD1 (6 bases). With 5 bases removed from V and 6 bases from J, the gap between germline ends came to 17 bases. CDR3 length: 15 residues. Germline CDR1 is MNHNY and CDR2 is SVGAGI (reference sequence). The CDR3 nucleotides are TGTGCCAGCAGTCAGACCGGGACACAGGGTCAGCCCCAGCATTTT. Translated: CASSQTGTQGQPQHF.

This clone was observed at least ten times. This chain joins TRBV4-3 and TRBJ2-3, with D uncertain. The CDR3 is 16 amino acids. With 0 bases removed from V and 0 bases from J, the gap between germline ends came to 10 bases. From germline, CDR1 is LGHNA and CDR2 YSLEER. The DNA for the CDR3 is TGCGCCAGCAGCCAAGATTGGGCACGGAGCACAGATACGCAGTATTTT. Its protein is CASSQDWARSTDTQYF.

V and J are TRBV28 and TRBJ2-7; 7 nucleotides line up with TRBD1. Germline CDR1 is MDHEN and CDR2 is SYDVKM. The CDR3 is made up of 14 amino acids. The junction had 6 bases not matched to a gene; V was cut back by 5 bases and J by 2 bases. The CDR3 loop is CASSPLGQTYEQYF. The CDR3 DNA sequence: TGTGCCAGCAGTCCTCTGGGACAGACCTACGAGCAGTACTTC.

In this sample, this clone turned up a few times. The CDR3 coding sequence is TGTGCCAGCAGTTACGAGTCAGGGGTGTTTGAAAAACTGTTTTTT. As protein: CASSYESGVFEKLFF. This rearrangement joins TRBV6-5 to TRBJ1-4; the D gene is possibly TRBD1 (6 bases). The CDR3 spans 15 residues. Trimming cost V 2 bases and J 7 bases, with 14 bases left between them. Per germline, CDR1 MNHEY and CDR2 SVGAGI.

This clone was observed a few times. The rearrangement uses TRBV29-1 and TRBJ2-7, with D perhaps TRBD1 (6 bases). This CDR3 has 14 amino acids. Trimming shortened V by 4 bases and J by 0 bases, and 13 bases separated the two germline ends. Germline values: CDR1 SQVTM, CDR2 ANQGSEA. The CDR3, as DNA: TGCAGCGTTGCTCCGAGGGACAACTCCTACGAGCAGTACTTC. This codes for CSVAPRDNSYEQYF.

This chain links TRBV5-1 with TRBJ2-1; D assignment may be TRBD1 or TRBD2 (6 bases each). Germline values: CDR1 SGHRS, CDR2 YFSETQ. This CDR3 is 15 amino acids long. V lost 4 bases to trimming and J lost 0 bases, with 11 bases between them. The CDR3 here is CASSGGGLSYNEQFF. The CDR3 bases are TGCGCCAGCAGCGGAGGGGGGCTCTCCTACAATGAGCAGTTCTTC. The entire variable domain, with the rest obtained from reference TRBV5-1 and TRBJ2-1, is as follows: KAGVTQTPRYLIKTRGQQVTLSCSPISGHRSVSWYQQTPGQGLQFLFEYFSETQRNKGNFPGRFSGRQFSNSRSEMNVSTLELGDSALYLCASSGGGLSYNEQFFGPGTRLTVL.

There are a few counts of this clone. This chain joins TRBV7-8 and TRBJ2-3, with 8 bases matching TRBD2. The CDR3 runs 16 residues. J gave up 3 bases and V 5 bases, and 10 bases lay outside the gene matches. Per germline, CDR1 SGHVS and CDR2 FQNEAQ. The CDR3 protein is CASSPLGGGMTDTQYF. In nucleotides, the CDR3 is TGTGCCAGCAGCCCGCTGGGCGGGGGGATGACAGATACGCAGTATTTT. Drawing the rest from reference TRBV7-8 and TRBJ2-3, the complete variable domain is GAGVSQSPRYKVAKRGQDVALRCDPISGHVSLFWYQQALGQGPEFLTYFQNEAQLDKSGLPSDRFFAERPEGSVSTLKIQRTQQEDSAVYLCASSPLGGGMTDTQYFGPGTRLTVL.

The V call is TRBV9, the J call TRBJ2-2; possibly TRBD1 for D (6 bases). Germline CDR1 reads SGDLS; CDR2 reads YYNGEE. V was shortened by 1 base and J by 5 bases, with 12 bases between the two germline ends. The CDR3 is 15 amino acids. CDR3 in DNA: TGTGCCAGCAGCGTAATGCCAGGGGAAACCGGGGAGCTGTTTTTT. It specifies CASSVMPGETGELFF.

This chain links TRBV9 with TRBJ2-5, with D perhaps matching TRBD2 (6 bases). V was cut by 0 bases and J by 7 bases, with 10 bases left in between. Germline loops: CDR1 SGDLS, CDR2 YYNGEE. The CDR3 totals 13 residues. This CDR3 is CASSVGGTGTQYF. Written as DNA, the CDR3 is TGTGCCAGCAGCGTAGGAGGGACTGGGACCCAGTACTTC.

This clone occurred many times. V and J are TRBV12-5 and TRBJ2-1; D might be TRBD1 (5 bases). The CDR3 is 14 residues long. V lost 1 base to trimming and J lost 9 bases, with 13 bases between them. Per germline, CDR1 LGHNT and CDR2 FRNRAP. The CDR3 here is CASGLERQDSEQFF. In DNA, the CDR3 is TGTGCTAGTGGTTTGGAACGACAAGACAGTGAGCAGTTCTTC.

The V call is TRBV25-1, the J call TRBJ2-5; tentatively, D is TRBD1 or TRBD2 (5 bases each). The CDR3 consists of 16 residues. The V end was cut by 6 bases, the J end by 0 bases, with 17 bases between. Germline values: CDR1 MGHDK, CDR2 SYGVNS. The CDR3 region has the DNA TGTGCCAGCAGCCGCCGGGACGGGATGTACCAAGAGACCCAGTACTTC. Its protein is CASSRRDGMYQETQYF.

The chain is built from TRBV5-4 and TRBJ2-5; tentatively, D is TRBD2 (7 bases). Trimming left V 2 bases short and J 2 bases short, with 13 bases between. Germline loops: CDR1 SGHNT, CDR2 YYREEE (reference sequence). This CDR3 is built from 15 residues. CDR3 bases: TGTGCCAGCAGCTTTGGGGGGGCTGGACAAGAGACCCAGTACTTC. Translation: CASSFGGAGQETQYF.

The CDR3 sequence: CASSVTRTEQYF. The CDR3 nucleotides are TGTGCCAGCAGTGTTACTCGTACCGAGCAGTACTTC. The chain uses TRBV6-1 and TRBJ2-5; no reliable D call. The J call could be wrong; TRBJ2-7 is a better fit for the DNA end. Germline loops: CDR1 MNHNS, CDR2 SASEGT. This CDR3 is built from 12 residues.